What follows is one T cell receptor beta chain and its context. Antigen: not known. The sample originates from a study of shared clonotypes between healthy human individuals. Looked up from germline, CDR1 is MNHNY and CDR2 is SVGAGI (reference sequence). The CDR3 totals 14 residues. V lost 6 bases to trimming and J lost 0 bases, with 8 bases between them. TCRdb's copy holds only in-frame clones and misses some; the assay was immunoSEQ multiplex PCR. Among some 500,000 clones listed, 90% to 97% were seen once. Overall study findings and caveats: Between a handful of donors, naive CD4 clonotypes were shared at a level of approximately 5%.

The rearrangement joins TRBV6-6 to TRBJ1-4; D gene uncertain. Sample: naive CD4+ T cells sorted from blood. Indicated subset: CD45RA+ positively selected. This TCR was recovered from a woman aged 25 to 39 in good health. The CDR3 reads CASRAGATNEKLFF. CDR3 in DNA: TGTGCCAGCAGGGCAGGTGCAACTAATGAAAAACTGTTTTTT.